This TCR beta chain was captured in a study of shared T cell receptors in the human thymus. Profiling relied on immunoSEQ multiplex PCR, and the TCRdb table lists in-frame clones only, not all of them. The sample shows more than 300,000 clones, just under 95% of them seen only once. Germline V lookup: CDR1 LGHNA, CDR2 YNFKEQ. The CDR3 loop spans 17 amino acids. Trimming removed 1 base from V and 0 bases from J, with 13 bases in between. The source of this sequence is a human donor. The rearrangement uses TRBV4-2 and TRBJ2-1; possibly TRBD1 for D (6 bases). Input material: thymocytes. CDR3 nucleotides: TGTGCCAGCAGCCAAGGTTACAGGGCAAGCTCCTACAATGAGCAGTTCTTC. Translated: CASSQGYRASSYNEQFF.